The 32 T cell receptor beta chains listed next were all sequenced from one sample in a study of response to subunit inactivated influenza vaccine. TCRdb used MiXCR to reprocess the RT-PCR reads, holding one entry per CDR3 protein. This repertoire shows 500,000 to 700,000 distinct CDR3 sequences, under 25% found once; its top ten account for approximately 3%. These data also featured in a second study, about T cells expressing NK-cell markers. That report adds: Synthesis of TCR beta cDNA relied on 5'RACE template switching carrying UMIs.

The source was CD4+ T cells sorted from PBMCs, collected 12 days after vaccination. The receptors shown here come from a man aged 45-60 years who received an inactivated influenza vaccine.

The sample holds a few counts of this clonotype. This chain links TRBV2 with TRBJ2-2, with D possibly TRBD1 on 5 matching bases. The CDR3 spans 16 residues. Germline CDR1 is SNHLY and CDR2 is FYNNEI. Trimming shortened V by 4 bases and J by 0 bases, and 12 bases separated the two germline ends. CDR3 amino acids: CASSGRVLSNTGELFF. The CDR3 nucleotides are TGTGCCAGCAGTGGCAGGGTCCTCTCGAACACCGGGGAGCTGTTTTTT.

V usage is TRBV2 and J usage is TRBJ1-5; D gene uncertain. Germline V lookup: CDR1 SNHLY, CDR2 FYNNEI. V lost 5 bases, J lost 3 bases, and 11 bases lay in between. CDR3 length equals 14 residues. In DNA, the CDR3 is TGTGCCAGCAGTATGATGTTGGTCAATCAGCCCCAGCATTTT. This gives the protein CASSMMLVNQPQHF.

This clonotype was seen a few times. The V gene is TRBV20-1, the J gene TRBJ2-5, with TRBD2 matching over 7 bases. Germline lookup yields CDR1 DFQATT and CDR2 SNEGSKA (reference sequence). V gave up 4 bases and J gave up 5 bases; unmatched junction bases: 7. CDR3 length: 13 residues. Here the CDR3 reads CSAMLSGEETQYF. The CDR3 DNA reads as TGCAGTGCTATGTTGAGCGGGGAGGAGACCCAGTACTTC.

CDR3 loop: CAISDTQYF. The CDR3 DNA sequence: TGTGCCATCTCGGATACGCAGTATTTT. The rearrangement joins TRBV7-9 to TRBJ2-3; D is ambiguous. The CDR3 contains 9 residues. Germline V gene lookup returns CDR1 SEHNR and CDR2 FQNEAQ (reference sequence). The V gene lost 10 bases and the J gene lost 6 bases, with 5 bases spanning the gap.

In its sample, this clonotype was seen many times. The CDR3 DNA follows: TGTGCCAGCAGTGAATACCTCTATACCGGGACAGGGAAGAACACCATATATTTT. The encoded protein is CASSEYLYTGTGKNTIYF. The V call is TRBV25-1, the J call TRBJ1-3, with 9 bases matching TRBD1. The CDR3 runs 18 residues. Germline assignment: CDR1 MGHDK and CDR2 SYGVNS. V trimming: 0 bases; J trimming: 7 bases; junction bases outside the gene matches: 13.

The chain combines TRBV3-1 with TRBJ1-3, with D unresolved. The CDR3 consists of 12 residues. V dropped 0 bases and J dropped 7 bases, with 4 bases sitting between them. The germline CDR1 and CDR2 sequences are LGHDT and YNNKEL (reference sequence). CDR3 nucleotide sequence: TGTGCCAGCAGCCAAGACCACAACACCATATATTTT. As protein: CASSQDHNTIYF. Based on the CDR3 plus reference TRBV3-1 and TRBJ1-3, the full variable domain is DTAVSQTPKYLVTQMGNDKSIKCEQNLGHDTMYWYKQDSKKFLKIMFSYNNKELIINETVPNRFSPKSPDKAHLNLHINSLELGDSAVYFCASSQDHNTIYFGEGSWLTVV.

The chain uses TRBV12-3 or TRBV12-4 and TRBJ2-1, with TRBD2 matching over 7 bases. The V segment lost 8 bases and the J segment 0 bases; nucleotides outside the gene matches: 4. The CDR3 extends over 14 amino acids. In DNA form, the CDR3 reads TGTGCCAGCCGCCGGACTAGCTCCTACAATGAGCAGTTCTTC. It is translated as CASRRTSSYNEQFF.

This clonotype was found a few times. This chain links TRBV7-2 with TRBJ2-7; 8 positions agree with TRBD1. CDR3 length equals 12 residues. After removal of 5 bases from V and 6 bases from J, the junction contained 3 bases not matched to a gene. Germline V gene sequence: CDR1 SGHTA, CDR2 FQGNSA. CDR3 amino acids: CASSMDRAEQYF. CDR3 bases: TGTGCCAGCAGCATGGACAGGGCCGAGCAGTACTTC. The variable domain in full, with the rest retrieved from reference TRBV7-2 and TRBJ2-7, is GAGVSQSPSNKVTEKGKDVELRCDPISGHTALYWYRQSLGQGLEFLIYFQGNSAPDKSGLPSDRFSAERTGGSVSTLTIQRTQQEDSAVYLCASSMDRAEQYFGPGTRLTVT.

The chain uses TRBV12-3 or TRBV12-4 and TRBJ1-1, with 7 bases fitting TRBD1. The CDR3 spans 14 residues. Germline trimming cut 6 bases from V and 2 bases from J; bases unmatched to any gene: 6. In nucleotides, the CDR3 is TGTGCCAGCAGGTCCGGGACAGCTAACACTGAAGCTTTCTTT. Translated: CASRSGTANTEAFF.

In the case of this clonotype: At one boundary the junction diverges from the germline segment, which might be a read error. The genes are TRBV2 and TRBJ2-5; D is unresolved. Looked up from germline, CDR1 is SNHLY and CDR2 is FYNNEI. This CDR3 comprises 10 residues. CDR3 residues: CASNLGPVHF. The DNA for the CDR3 is TGTGCCAGCAATCTAGGTCCAGTCCACTTC.

The rearrangement links TRBV4-3 to TRBJ2-2; D may match TRBD1 or TRBD2 (5 bases each). The CDR3 is 15 residues long. Germline CDR1 LGHNA, CDR2 YSLEER. Trimming removed 4 bases from V and 2 bases from J, with 11 bases in between. The CDR3 reads CASSRGDGNTGELFF. The CDR3 DNA reads as TGCGCCAGCAGCCGTGGGGACGGCAACACCGGGGAGCTGTTTTTT.

The genes are TRBV7-2 and TRBJ2-5; 9 nucleotides line up with TRBD1. In germline, CDR1 is SGHTA, CDR2 FQGNSA. There are 15 residues in the CDR3. The V and J ends lost 0 bases and 5 bases, in that order; junction bases with no gene match: 4. CDR3 amino acids: CASSLAPTGGETQYF. The CDR3 DNA is TGTGCCAGCAGCTTAGCCCCGACAGGGGGGGAGACCCAGTACTTC.

A few counts support this clonotype. The rearrangement uses TRBV4-3 and TRBJ2-3; perhaps TRBD2 as D (6 bases). Germline values: CDR1 LGHNA, CDR2 YSLEER. There are 15 residues in the CDR3. Trimming removed 0 bases at V and 4 bases at J, with 11 bases between. CDR3 residues: CASSQDWGEPDTQYF. CDR3 sequence (DNA): TGCGCCAGCAGCCAAGACTGGGGGGAGCCAGATACGCAGTATTTT.

V and J are TRBV5-3 and TRBJ2-2, with 9 bases identical to TRBD2. TRBV5-3 is classed as an ORF, of uncertain function. The CDR3 sequence is 15 residues long. Trimming at V came to 8 bases and at J to 4 bases, leaving 9 bases not matched to a gene. This CDR3 reads CASSPGLARTGELFF. CDR3 sequence (DNA): TGTGCCAGCAGCCCCGGACTAGCGCGCACCGGGGAGCTGTTTTTT.

In nucleotides, the CDR3 is TGTGCCACCAGCAGACTGGCCGACACCGGGGAGCTGTTTTTT. Encoded protein: CATSRLADTGELFF. The rearrangement uses TRBV15 and TRBJ2-2; D unresolved. With 2 bases removed from V and 3 bases from J, the gap between germline ends came to 7 bases. This CDR3 region has 14 residues. The germline gives CDR1 LNHNV, CDR2 YYDKDF (reference sequence).

The rearrangement joins TRBV7-8 to TRBJ1-6; no firm D call. This CDR3 region has 15 residues. CDR1 and CDR2 from the germline V gene are SGHVS and FQNEAQ. Trimming pared 1 base from V and 10 bases from J, leaving 14 bases between. The CDR3 DNA sequence: TGTGCCAGCAGCTTAGAGCCGGCGGGAGGATCACCCCTCCACTTT. Protein sequence: CASSLEPAGGSPLHF.

This chain uses TRBV28 with TRBJ2-1; the D is unclear. The CDR3 length is 14 residues. With 7 bases removed from V and 2 bases from J, the gap between germline ends came to 12 bases. CDR1 and CDR2 from the germline V gene are MDHEN and SYDVKM. The CDR3 here is CASMAGTTYNEQFF. The DNA of the CDR3 is TGTGCCAGCATGGCAGGCACCACCTACAATGAGCAGTTCTTC.

This clonotype was counted only a few times. The chain couples TRBV18 to TRBJ2-7, with 14 bases aligning to TRBD2. Trimming cost V 3 bases and J 6 bases; bases outside gene matches: 7. The CDR3 sequence is 16 residues long. CDR1 is KGHSH, CDR2 LQKENI, per germline. CDR3 bases: TGTGCCAGCTCACCGGGACTAGCGGGAGTGGGAGGCGAGCAGTACTTC. It yields the protein CASSPGLAGVGGEQYF.

This clonotype has ten or more counts. The V call is TRBV12-3 or TRBV12-4, the J call TRBJ1-5; tentatively, D is TRBD1 (5 bases). CDR3 size: 16 residues. Trimming left V 3 bases short and J 1 base short, with 13 bases between. DNA for the CDR3: TGTGCCAGCAGTTTTTGGGGGGAAGGGAGCAATCAGCCCCAGCATTTT. Residues: CASSFWGEGSNQPQHF.

This clonotype was seen ten or more times. This chain uses TRBV20-1 with TRBJ2-3; D is perhaps TRBD1 or TRBD2 (7 bases each). CDR3 size: 16 residues. Trimming pared 3 bases from V and 2 bases from J, leaving 18 bases between. CDR1 is DFQATT, CDR2 SNEGSKA, per germline (reference sequence). Here the CDR3 DNA reads TGCAGTGCTAGGGCAGGGGGGGACCCCTACACAGATACGCAGTATTTT. Translated, it gives CSARAGGDPYTDTQYF.

This chain connects TRBV6-2 or TRBV6-3 to TRBJ2-7; TRBD2 matches at 10 bases. The CDR3 has 14 residues. From germline, CDR1 is MNHEY and CDR2 SVGEGT. With 6 bases clipped from V and 2 bases from J, the junction kept 4 bases outside the gene matches. CDR3 sequence (DNA): TGTGCCAGCAGCCGACTAGCGGGCACCTACGAGCAGTACTTC. Its translation: CASSRLAGTYEQYF.

This clonotype was seen a handful of times. V is TRBV7-9 and J is TRBJ2-2; D remains ambiguous. CDR1 is SEHNR and CDR2 is FQNEAQ in the germline V gene (reference sequence). CDR3 length: 14 residues. V lost 3 bases to trimming and J lost 4 bases, with 9 bases between them. The CDR3 reads CASSFEASTGELFF. The CDR3 DNA reads as TGTGCCAGCAGCTTCGAGGCGAGCACCGGGGAGCTGTTTTTT.

The table lists this clonotype with a few counts. V is TRBV2 and J is TRBJ2-1, with D maybe TRBD1 (6 bases). Trimming cost V 3 bases and J 7 bases, with 22 bases left between them. This CDR3 has 17 amino acids. Germline CDR1 SNHLY, CDR2 FYNNEI. The CDR3 spells CASSDGQGLILGNEQFF. Written as DNA, the CDR3 is TGTGCCAGCAGTGATGGCCAGGGGCTAATTTTAGGAAATGAGCAGTTCTTC.

V and J are TRBV2 and TRBJ2-2; 7 bases align to TRBD2. This CDR3 contains 15 residues. Per the germline V gene, CDR1 is SNHLY and CDR2 is FYNNEI. V shed 6 bases, J shed 1 base, and the junction held 5 bases outside the gene matches. The CDR3 DNA reads TGTGCCAGCAGGACCGGGGGGATGAACACCGGGGAGCTGTTTTTT. Translated: CASRTGGMNTGELFF.

This clonotype was counted between two and nine times. The chain uses TRBV30 and TRBJ1-2; unclear D gene. The CDR3 totals 14 residues. The V and J ends lost 0 bases and 2 bases respectively, with 10 bases between them. Germline CDR1 and CDR2: GTSNPN and SVGIG (reference sequence). The DNA for the CDR3 is TGTGCCTGGAGTGTACGGGCGGAAAACTATGGCTACACCTTC. It yields the protein CAWSVRAENYGYTF. Full variable domain (missing parts from reference TRBV30 and TRBJ1-2): SQTIHQWPATLVQPVGSPLSLECTVEGTSNPNLYWYRQAAGRGLQLLFYSVGIGQISSEVPQNLSASRPQDRQFILSSKKLLLSDSGFYLCAWSVRAENYGYTFGSGTRLTVV.

In this sample, this clonotype turned up a few times. CDR3 nucleotides: TGCAGTGCTAGGGGGGGGCTCCGGTCCACCGGGGAGCTGTTTTTT. It translates to CSARGGLRSTGELFF. The chain combines TRBV20-1 with TRBJ2-2; tentative D call: TRBD2 (7 bases). V was shortened by 3 bases and J by 4 bases, with 15 bases between the two germline ends. The CDR3 extends over 15 amino acids. Germline V gives CDR1 DFQATT, CDR2 SNEGSKA (reference sequence).

This clonotype was counted between two and nine times. This rearrangement joins TRBV6-5 to TRBJ2-3, with TRBD2 matching over 12 bases. CDR1 and CDR2 from the germline V gene are MNHEY and SVGAGI. J was trimmed by 8 bases and V by 3 bases; bases with no gene match: 9. The CDR3 covers 16 residues. Here the CDR3 reads CASSYSGLAGKVTQYF. CDR3 nucleotide sequence: TGTGCCAGCAGTTATTCCGGACTAGCGGGGAAAGTTACGCAGTATTTT.

This clonotype was counted only a few times. The chain recombines TRBV5-1 with TRBJ2-1; 9 positions agree with TRBD2. This CDR3 region has 14 residues. CDR1 is SGHRS, CDR2 YFSETQ, per germline. The V gene end was trimmed by 4 bases and the J gene end by 8 bases; junction bases not matched to a gene: 7. CDR3 sequence reads: CASSPGLAMDEQFF. CDR3 coding DNA: TGCGCCAGCAGCCCGGGACTAGCAATGGATGAGCAGTTCTTC.

This clonotype has only a few counts. The chain uses TRBV5-5 and TRBJ2-3, with a weak D call TRBD1 (5 bases). In germline, CDR1 is SGHKS, CDR2 YYEKEE (reference sequence). Trimming cost V 2 bases and J 1 base, with 17 bases left between them. CDR3 length equals 17 residues. CDR3 coding DNA: TGTGCCAGCAGCTTATCCCTCCAGGGATTGGGCACAGATACGCAGTATTTT. It yields the protein CASSLSLQGLGTDTQYF.

This clonotype was detected only a few times. Here the CDR3 reads CASSLTGSEAFF. DNA of the CDR3: TGTGCCAGCAGTTTGACAGGGTCTGAAGCTTTCTTT. The genes are TRBV12-3 or TRBV12-4 and TRBJ1-1; TRBD1 matches at 7 bases. The V segment lost 3 bases and the J segment 6 bases; nucleotides outside the gene matches: 1. The CDR3 sequence is 12 residues long.

This rearrangement joins TRBV10-3 to TRBJ2-1, with D perhaps TRBD2 (5 bases). V was cut by 7 bases and J by 5 bases, with 15 bases left in between. Looked up from germline, CDR1 is ENHRY and CDR2 is SYGVKD. This CDR3 contains 14 residues. In DNA form, the CDR3 reads TGTGCCATCAAAGGACTCGGATTAGACAATGAGCAGTTCTTC. It encodes CAIKGLGLDNEQFF.

This clonotype occurred a few times. Here the CDR3 reads CASRSGLRGIAKNIQYF. CDR3 DNA sequence: TGTGCCAGCAGATCGGGACTCCGGGGGATAGCCAAAAACATTCAGTACTTC. The chain carries TRBV11-2 and TRBJ2-4; D possibly corresponds to TRBD2 (6 bases). The V and J ends lost 6 bases and 0 bases respectively, with 18 bases between them. CDR1 and CDR2 from the germline V gene are SGHAT and FQNNGV. The CDR3 is 17 residues long.